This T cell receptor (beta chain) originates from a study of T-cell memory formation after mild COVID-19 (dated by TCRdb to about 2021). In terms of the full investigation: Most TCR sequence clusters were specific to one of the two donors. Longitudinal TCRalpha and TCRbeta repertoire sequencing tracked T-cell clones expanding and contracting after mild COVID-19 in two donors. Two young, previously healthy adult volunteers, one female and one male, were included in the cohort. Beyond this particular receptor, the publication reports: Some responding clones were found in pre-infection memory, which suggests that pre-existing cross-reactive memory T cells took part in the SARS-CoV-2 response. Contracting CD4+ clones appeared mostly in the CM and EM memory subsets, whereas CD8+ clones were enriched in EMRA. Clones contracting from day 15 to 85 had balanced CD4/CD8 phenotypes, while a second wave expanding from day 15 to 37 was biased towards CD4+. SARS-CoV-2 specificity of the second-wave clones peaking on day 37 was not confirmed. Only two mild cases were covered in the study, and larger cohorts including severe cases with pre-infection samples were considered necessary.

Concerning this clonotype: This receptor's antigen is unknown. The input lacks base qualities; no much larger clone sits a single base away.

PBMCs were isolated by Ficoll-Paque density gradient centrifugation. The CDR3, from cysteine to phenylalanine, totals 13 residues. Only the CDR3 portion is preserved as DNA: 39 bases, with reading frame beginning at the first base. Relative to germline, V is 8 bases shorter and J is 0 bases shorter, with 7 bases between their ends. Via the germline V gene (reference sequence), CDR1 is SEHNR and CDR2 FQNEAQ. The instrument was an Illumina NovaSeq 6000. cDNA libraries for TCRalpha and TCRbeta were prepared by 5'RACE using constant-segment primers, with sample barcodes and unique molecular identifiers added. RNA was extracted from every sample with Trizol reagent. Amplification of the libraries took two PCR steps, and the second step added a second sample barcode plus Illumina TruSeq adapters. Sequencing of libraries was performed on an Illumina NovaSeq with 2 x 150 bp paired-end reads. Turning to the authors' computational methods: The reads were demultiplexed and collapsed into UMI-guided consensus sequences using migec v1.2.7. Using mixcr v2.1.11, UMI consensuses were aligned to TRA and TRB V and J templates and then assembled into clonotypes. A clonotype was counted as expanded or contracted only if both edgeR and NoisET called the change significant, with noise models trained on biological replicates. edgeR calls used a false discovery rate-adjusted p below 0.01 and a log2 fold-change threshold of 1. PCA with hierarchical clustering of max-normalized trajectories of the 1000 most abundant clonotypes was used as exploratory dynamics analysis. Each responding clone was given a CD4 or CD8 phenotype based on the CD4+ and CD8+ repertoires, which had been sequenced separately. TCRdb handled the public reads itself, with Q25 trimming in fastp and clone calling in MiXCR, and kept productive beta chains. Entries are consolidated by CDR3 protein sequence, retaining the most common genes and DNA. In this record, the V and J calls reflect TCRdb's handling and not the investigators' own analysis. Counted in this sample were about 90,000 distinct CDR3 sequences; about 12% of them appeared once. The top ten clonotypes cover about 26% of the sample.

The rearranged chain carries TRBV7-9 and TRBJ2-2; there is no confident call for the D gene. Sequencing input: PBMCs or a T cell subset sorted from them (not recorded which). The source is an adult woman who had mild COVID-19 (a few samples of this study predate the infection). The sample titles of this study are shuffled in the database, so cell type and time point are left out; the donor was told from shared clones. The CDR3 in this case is CASSITNTGELFF. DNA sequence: TGTGCCAGCTCAATTACGAACACCGGGGAGCTGTTTTTT. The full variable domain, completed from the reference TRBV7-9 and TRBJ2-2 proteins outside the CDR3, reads DTGVSQNPRHKITKRGQNVTFRCDPISEHNRLYWYRQTLGQGPEFLTYFQNEAQLEKSRLLSDRFSAERPKGSFSTLEIQRTEQGDSAMYLCASSITNTGELFFGEGSRLTVL.